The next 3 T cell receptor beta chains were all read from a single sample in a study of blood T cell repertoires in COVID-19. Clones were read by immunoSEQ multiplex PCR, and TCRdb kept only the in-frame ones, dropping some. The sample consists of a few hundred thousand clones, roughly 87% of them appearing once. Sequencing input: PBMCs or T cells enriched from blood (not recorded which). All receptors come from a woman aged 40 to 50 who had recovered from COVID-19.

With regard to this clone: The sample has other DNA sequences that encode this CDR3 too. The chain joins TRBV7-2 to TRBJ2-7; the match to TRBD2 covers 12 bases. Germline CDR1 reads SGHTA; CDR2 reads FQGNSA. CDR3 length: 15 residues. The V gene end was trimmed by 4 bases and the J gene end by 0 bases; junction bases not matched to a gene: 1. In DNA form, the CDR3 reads TGTGCCAGCAGCTCGACTAGCGGGAGCTCCTACGAGCAGTACTTC. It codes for CASSSTSGSSYEQYF.

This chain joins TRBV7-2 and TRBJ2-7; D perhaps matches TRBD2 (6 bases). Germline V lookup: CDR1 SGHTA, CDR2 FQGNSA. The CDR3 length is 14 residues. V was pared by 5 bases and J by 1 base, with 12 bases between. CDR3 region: CASSRDSGSYEQYF. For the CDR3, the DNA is TGTGCCAGCAGCCGGGACTCGGGGTCCTACGAGCAGTACTTC. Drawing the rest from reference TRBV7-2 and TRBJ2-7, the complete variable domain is GAGVSQSPSNKVTEKGKDVELRCDPISGHTALYWYRQSLGQGLEFLIYFQGNSAPDKSGLPSDRFSAERTGGSVSTLTIQRTQQEDSAVYLCASSRDSGSYEQYFGPGTRLTVT.

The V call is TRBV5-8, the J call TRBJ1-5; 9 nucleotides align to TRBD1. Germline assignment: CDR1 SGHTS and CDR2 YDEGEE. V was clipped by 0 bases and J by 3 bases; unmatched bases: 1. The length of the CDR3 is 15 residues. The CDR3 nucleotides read TGTGCCAGCAGCTTGGGGGACAGGGTCAATCAGCCCCAGCATTTT. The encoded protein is CASSLGDRVNQPQHF.